This TCR beta chain was sequenced in a study of patients and donors after allogeneic stem cell transplantation. TCRdb used MiXCR to reprocess the RT-PCR reads, holding one entry per CDR3 protein. The data hold around 160,000 distinct CDR3 sequences, with about 30% observed a single time. The TCR sequence derives from a human donor who was either an allogeneic HSCT recipient or a stem cell or donor lymphocyte infusion donor (not recorded which). It is not recorded whose cells these are; they may come from a transplant donor. Sequencing was done on a sample of blood, either unsorted or a sorted T cell fraction (not recorded which).

The CDR3 coding sequence is TGTGCCACCGCTAGCCCTCTTGGACAAACGAACACTGAAGCTTTCTTT. As protein: CATASPLGQTNTEAFF. V is TRBV24-1 and J is TRBJ1-1; D perhaps matches TRBD1 (5 bases). V lost 9 bases, J lost 1 base, and 20 bases lay in between. The CDR3 covers 16 residues. Germline loops: CDR1 KGHDR, CDR2 SFDVKD.